These 9 T cell receptor beta chains originate from one sample sequenced in a study of shared clonotypes between healthy human individuals. Measured with immunoSEQ multiplex PCR; TCRdb has only the in-frame clones, and not every one. The data contain a few million clones, 85% to 95% of them seen just once; the ten biggest clones take up about 0.37%. Sequencing used naive CD4+ T cells from PBMCs. Subset: CD45RA+ positively selected. The receptors derive from a man between 18 and 29 years old in good health. Some clones in this sample may be carry-over from other donors' samples.

J is TRBJ2-5 and V is TRBV6-4; TRBD2 agrees at 11 bases. The ends lost 5 bases at V and 4 bases at J; junction bases unmatched: 6. This CDR3 has 15 amino acids. CDR1 and CDR2 (germline): MRHNA, SNTAGT. CDR3 in amino acids: CASSPSGTSGETQYF. CDR3 bases: TGTGCCAGCAGTCCTTCCGGGACTAGCGGAGAGACCCAGTACTTC.

This chain links TRBV30 with TRBJ2-7, with D perhaps being TRBD1 or TRBD2 (6 bases each). The CDR3 totals 14 residues. Germline values: CDR1 GTSNPN, CDR2 SVGIG (reference sequence). Deletions cut 3 bases from V and 1 base from J, with 13 bases between. The CDR3 DNA is TGTGCCTGGAGCTTCAGGGGACTGTCCTACGAGCAGTACTTC. It yields the protein CAWSFRGLSYEQYF.

The V gene is TRBV6-5, the J gene TRBJ2-7; 14 bases are shared with TRBD2. The germline gives CDR1 MNHEY, CDR2 SVGAGI. This CDR3 is built from 15 residues. The V and J ends lost 6 bases and 7 bases, in that order; junction bases with no gene match: 8. The CDR3 DNA reads as TGTGCCAGCAGGAAGGGGACTAGCGGGAGCTTTGAGCAGTACTTC. It specifies CASRKGTSGSFEQYF.

The V and J genes are TRBV7-9 and TRBJ1-1; no firm D call. This CDR3 is built from 13 residues. Trimming took off 1 base at V and 3 bases at J, with 6 bases between the two ends. The germline gives CDR1 SEHNR, CDR2 FQNEAQ (reference sequence). CDR3 sequence (DNA): TGTGCCAGCAGCTTAGATGCTGACACTGAAGCTTTCTTT. It specifies CASSLDADTEAFF.

This chain links TRBV5-1 with TRBJ1-4; D ambiguous. CDR3 length: 13 residues. Trimming left V 5 bases short and J 6 bases short, with 11 bases between. Looked up from germline, CDR1 is SGHRS and CDR2 is YFSETQ. The CDR3 protein is CASRFSSDEKLFF. DNA of the CDR3: TGCGCCAGCAGATTTAGCTCCGATGAAAAACTGTTTTTT. The full variable domain, with the rest looked up from reference TRBV5-1 and TRBJ1-4, is KAGVTQTPRYLIKTRGQQVTLSCSPISGHRSVSWYQQTPGQGLQFLFEYFSETQRNKGNFPGRFSGRQFSNSRSEMNVSTLELGDSALYLCASRFSSDEKLFFGSGTQLSVL.

The chain is built from TRBV14 and TRBJ1-5; unclear D gene. The germline V and J ends were trimmed by 0 bases and 4 bases, with 10 bases remaining between them. The CDR3 consists of 15 residues. CDR1 is SGHDN, CDR2 FVKESK, per germline. For the CDR3, the DNA is TGTGCCAGCAGCCAAGACGGCCGGCCGAATCAGCCCCAGCATTTT. Translated: CASSQDGRPNQPQHF. Complete variable domain (other parts from reference TRBV14 and TRBJ1-5): EAGVTQFPSHSVIEKGQTVTLRCDPISGHDNLYWYRRVMGKEIKFLLHFVKESKQDESGMPNNRFLAERTGGTYSTLKVQPAELEDSGVYFCASSQDGRPNQPQHFGDGTRLSIL.

This clone has only one observation. The rearrangement joins TRBV7-2 to TRBJ1-3; D not resolved. Germline V gene data show CDR1 as SGHTA and CDR2 as FQGNSA. Trimming cost V 1 base and J 1 base, with 14 bases left between them. This CDR3 contains 17 residues. CDR3 bases: TGTGCCAGCAGCTTAGTCTCGTGGTCGGGGTCTGGAAACACCATATATTTT. Its translation is CASSLVSWSGSGNTIYF.

V and J are TRBV19 and TRBJ2-7; no clear D gene. Trimming removed 0 bases from V and 3 bases from J, with 12 bases in between. Germline values: CDR1 LNHDA, CDR2 SQIVND (reference sequence). This CDR3 is built from 15 residues. The CDR3 nucleotides are TGTGCCAGTAGTATAGAAGTCTCACGACGCTACGAGCAGTACTTC. This translates into CASSIEVSRRYEQYF.

This rearrangement joins TRBV4-1 to TRBJ1-1; tentative D call: TRBD1 (6 bases). The CDR3 length is 15 residues. With 0 bases removed from V and 1 base from J, the gap between germline ends came to 9 bases. Germline-derived CDR1 and CDR2 are MGHRA and YSYEKL. CDR3 coding DNA: TGCGCCAGCAGCCAAGAGGCAGGGGAGAACACTGAAGCTTTCTTT. Translation: CASSQEAGENTEAFF.